This T cell receptor beta chain was recovered during a study of T cell changes during pregnancy in multiple sclerosis. This CDR3 comprises 12 residues. Looked up from germline, CDR1 is SGHAT and CDR2 is FQNNGV. V was trimmed by 4 bases and J by 7 bases, leaving 7 bases between them. Some clones are missing from TCRdb's copy, which holds only in-frame ones; the method was immunoSEQ multiplex PCR. This sample has about 40,000 clones, with around nine tenths found just once. The sequences come from peripheral blood, collected before pregnancy. The V call is TRBV11-2, the J call TRBJ1-4, with a weak D call TRBD1 (5 bases). The sequence was collected from a female donor with multiple sclerosis, enrolled in a pregnancy study. The CDR3 reads CASSSDSEKLFF. As DNA, the CDR3 is TGTGCCAGCAGCTCCGACAGTGAAAAACTGTTTTTT.